These 29 T cell receptor beta chains originate from one sample sequenced in a study of T-cell reconstitution after alpha-beta-depleted transplantation in children. Preparation of the TCRbeta library involved a method that used unique molecular identifiers. TCRdb ran MiXCR on the PCR reads and lists one entry per CDR3 protein. The sample has about 640,000 distinct CDR3 sequences, approximately 17% seen once. The specimen was PBMCs from the stem cell graft donor, collected from the stem cell graft. Receptors originate from a human donor who donated a stem cell graft to a child with acute myeloid leukemia.

This clonotype occurred many times. This chain joins TRBV7-9 and TRBJ2-1; the match to TRBD2 covers 10 bases. Germline V CDR1 and CDR2: SEHNR, FQNEAQ (reference sequence). V shed 5 bases, J shed 7 bases, and the junction held 8 bases outside the gene matches. CDR3 length: 15 residues. The CDR3 region is CASSLTSGAWNEQFF. Written as DNA, the CDR3 is TGTGCCAGCAGCCTTACTAGCGGGGCCTGGAATGAGCAGTTCTTC.

The sample holds one count of this clonotype. This clone may be a read error of a much larger clone one base away. This chain links TRBV5-1 with TRBJ2-1, with D uncertain. The length of the CDR3 is 12 residues. Germline V gene data show CDR1 as SGHRS and CDR2 as YFSETQ. CDR3 bases: TGCCCCAGCAGCTTCAGGTCGGGCGAGCAGTTCTTC. Its protein product is CPSSFRSGEQFF. The full variable domain, with the rest looked up from reference TRBV5-1 and TRBJ2-1, is KAGVTQTPRYLIKTRGQQVTLSCSPISGHRSVSWYQQTPGQGLQFLFEYFSETQRNKGNFPGRFSGRQFSNSRSEMNVSTLELGDSALYLCPSSFRSGEQFFGPGTRLTVL.

This clonotype has more than one count but fewer than ten. The genes are TRBV7-9 and TRBJ2-2, with TRBD1 matching 9 bases. There are 15 residues in the CDR3. The trim removed 4 bases at V and 5 bases at J, leaving 5 bases unmatched. The germline V gene has CDR1 SEHNR and CDR2 FQNEAQ (reference sequence). CDR3 sequence reads: CASSYGTGITGELFF. The CDR3 bases are TGTGCCAGCAGCTATGGGACAGGGATTACCGGGGAGCTGTTTTTT.

The genes are TRBV5-8 and TRBJ2-3, with TRBD2 matching 8 bases. The ends lost 7 bases at V and 5 bases at J; junction bases unmatched: 15. This CDR3 is 16 amino acids long. Germline V gene lookup returns CDR1 SGHTS and CDR2 YDEGEE. Here the CDR3 reads CASRPTLGGGRDTQYF. DNA for the CDR3: TGTGCCAGCCGCCCGACTCTAGGCGGGGGGCGAGATACGCAGTATTTT.

The rearrangement joins TRBV7-2 to TRBJ2-2; TRBD1 aligns across 7 bases. CDR1 and CDR2 from the germline V gene are SGHTA and FQGNSA. V shed 5 bases and J 1 base; nucleotides not matched to a gene: 10. The CDR3 has 17 residues. In DNA form, the CDR3 reads TGTGCCAGCAGCCCGACACGACAGGGTCGGAACACCGGGGAGCTGTTTTTT. Its protein product is CASSPTRQGRNTGELFF.

The V gene is TRBV13, the J gene TRBJ2-3; 9 positions match TRBD2. J gave up 0 bases and V 1 base, and 14 bases lay outside the gene matches. The CDR3 is 20 amino acids. Germline V gene data show CDR1 as PRHDT and CDR2 as FYEKMQ (reference sequence). The CDR3 DNA reads as TGTGCCAGCAGCTTAGACCTGCGGGGGGGCCTACATATGAGCACAGATACGCAGTATTTT. Residues: CASSLDLRGGLHMSTDTQYF. Based on the CDR3 plus reference TRBV13 and TRBJ2-3, the full variable domain is AAGVIQSPRHLIKEKRETATLKCYPIPRHDTVYWYQQGPGQDPQFLISFYEKMQSDKGSIPDRFSAQQFSDYHSELNMSSLELGDSALYFCASSLDLRGGLHMSTDTQYFGPGTRLTVL.

This clonotype was detected only a few times. The chain recombines TRBV7-3 with TRBJ2-7; the D gene could be TRBD1 or TRBD2 (6 bases each). The CDR3 consists of 15 residues. V was cut by 2 bases and J by 5 bases, with 16 bases left in between. Germline CDR1 reads SGHTA; CDR2 reads FQGTGA. The CDR3 protein is CASSLEIPGADEQYF. The CDR3 DNA reads as TGTGCCAGCAGCTTAGAGATCCCGGGGGCGGACGAGCAGTACTTC.

This clonotype was detected a few times. V usage is TRBV7-2 and J usage is TRBJ1-2, with 8 positions matching TRBD1. V lost 5 bases, J lost 8 bases, and 13 bases stayed unmatched. CDR1 is SGHTA, CDR2 FQGNSA, per germline. This CDR3 spans 15 amino acids. CDR3 loop: CASSASQGAPYGYTF. DNA for the CDR3: TGTGCCAGCAGCGCGTCGCAGGGGGCTCCCTACGGCTACACCTTC. The entire variable domain, with the rest obtained from reference TRBV7-2 and TRBJ1-2, is as follows: GAGVSQSPSNKVTEKGKDVELRCDPISGHTALYWYRQSLGQGLEFLIYFQGNSAPDKSGLPSDRFSAERTGGSVSTLTIQRTQQEDSAVYLCASSASQGAPYGYTFGSGTRLTVV.

This clonotype has just a few counts. This chain uses TRBV4-3 with TRBJ1-3; D perhaps matches TRBD1 (6 bases). The CDR3 extends over 16 amino acids. CDR1 LGHNA and CDR2 YSLEER come from the germline V gene. The V end lost 0 bases, the J end lost 4 bases, and 13 bases lay between the germline ends. CDR3 DNA sequence: TGCGCCAGCAGCCAAGATCGCAGGGGCGGCGGAAACACCATATATTTT. It is translated as CASSQDRRGGGNTIYF.

This clonotype was counted ten times or more. The rearrangement joins TRBV20-1 to TRBJ1-4; D is undetermined. The CDR3 extends over 14 amino acids. V dropped 6 bases and J dropped 10 bases, with 21 bases sitting between them. Germline V CDR1 and CDR2: DFQATT, SNEGSKA (reference sequence). The CDR3 here is CSASRAEGNGKLFF. For the CDR3, the DNA is TGCAGTGCCTCACGGGCAGAGGGTAACGGAAAACTGTTTTTT.

This clonotype has more than one count but fewer than ten. V and J are TRBV7-2 and TRBJ2-7, with D unclear. Germline CDR1 reads SGHTA; CDR2 reads FQGNSA. The CDR3 totals 14 residues. Deletions cut 1 base from V and 4 bases from J, with 11 bases between. In DNA form, the CDR3 reads TGTGCCAGCAGCTTAGGGACGTCGACTTACGAGCAGTACTTC. Its protein is CASSLGTSTYEQYF.

The chain combines TRBV27 with TRBJ1-2; unclear D gene. CDR3 length equals 14 residues. V was clipped by 6 bases and J by 4 bases, with 15 bases between them. CDR1 and CDR2 from the germline V gene are MNHEY and SMNVEV (reference sequence). Here the CDR3 DNA reads TGTGCCAGCAGCCCTCGTGGGTCTGTCTATGGCTACACCTTC. Translation gives CASSPRGSVYGYTF.

This clonotype was observed a few times. The chain is built from TRBV3-1 and TRBJ2-1; D is undetermined. CDR1 and CDR2 (germline): LGHDT, YNNKEL (reference sequence). V lost 8 bases and J 7 bases, leaving 9 bases between the germline ends. CDR3 length equals 11 residues. DNA of the CDR3: TGTGCCAGCGGACCGGAGAATGAGCAGTTCTTC. Translated, it gives CASGPENEQFF.

The chain uses TRBV7-9 and TRBJ2-3; D ambiguous. Germline loops: CDR1 SEHNR, CDR2 FQNEAQ (reference sequence). V lost 6 bases to trimming and J lost 4 bases, with 8 bases between them. The CDR3 is made up of 12 amino acids. The CDR3 reads CASSVAADTQYF. For the CDR3, the DNA is TGTGCCAGCAGTGTAGCCGCAGATACGCAGTATTTT.

V gene TRBV30 combines with J gene TRBJ1-5; 9 bases map to TRBD1. Germline V gene data show CDR1 as GTSNPN and CDR2 as SVGIG (reference sequence). The ends lost 2 bases at V and 6 bases at J; junction bases unmatched: 5. This CDR3 has 14 residues. CDR3 loop: CAWSSDRGSQPQHF. The CDR3 region has the DNA TGTGCCTGGAGTTCTGACAGGGGGAGTCAGCCCCAGCATTTT.

The V and J genes are TRBV15 and TRBJ2-1; D is possibly TRBD1 or TRBD2 (6 bases each). The CDR3 sequence is 13 residues long. From germline, CDR1 is LNHNV and CDR2 YYDKDF (reference sequence). The ends were cut back, 5 bases at V and 4 bases at J, with 9 bases in the middle. CDR3 region: CATSLGGYNEQFF. CDR3 nucleotides: TGTGCCACCAGCCTAGGGGGGTACAATGAGCAGTTCTTC.

This chain uses TRBV7-9 with TRBJ2-7; D unclear. The CDR3 extends over 14 amino acids. From germline, CDR1 is SEHNR and CDR2 FQNEAQ (reference sequence). Trimming took off 5 bases at V and 0 bases at J, with 11 bases between the two ends. The CDR3 DNA sequence: TGTGCCAGCAGCGCCAGCCCGTGCTCCTACGAGCAGTACTTC. It translates to CASSASPCSYEQYF.

This clonotype was counted many times. The rearrangement uses TRBV4-3 and TRBJ2-1; D is possibly TRBD2 (5 bases). The length of the CDR3 is 15 residues. The germline CDR1 and CDR2 sequences are LGHNA and YSLEER. Trimming pared 0 bases from V and 5 bases from J, leaving 11 bases between. As DNA, the CDR3 is TGCGCCAGCAGCCAAGATGAGGGTCCCCACAATGAGCAGTTCTTC. The encoded protein is CASSQDEGPHNEQFF.

CDR3 amino acids: CASSAGKAPYNEQFF. The DNA of the CDR3 is TGTGCCAGCAGCGCGGGAAAGGCCCCCTACAATGAGCAGTTCTTC. This chain uses TRBV12-3 or TRBV12-4 with TRBJ2-1; D possibly corresponds to TRBD2 (6 bases). V was cut by 6 bases and J by 2 bases, with 14 bases left in between. The CDR3 is 15 residues long.

This clonotype was seen ten or more times. The gene calls are TRBV11-2 and TRBJ2-1, with 8 bases identical to TRBD2. The CDR3 totals 12 residues. Per germline, CDR1 SGHAT and CDR2 FQNNGV. V trimming: 7 bases; J trimming: 7 bases; junction bases outside the gene matches: 3. CDR3 amino acids: CASNRGGNEQFF. DNA of the CDR3: TGTGCCAGCAACCGCGGGGGGAATGAGCAGTTCTTC.

The chain links TRBV6-1 to TRBJ1-5, with unresolved D. In germline, CDR1 is MNHNS, CDR2 SASEGT. V was clipped by 1 base and J by 2 bases, with 6 bases between them. The CDR3 covers 14 residues. CDR3 nucleotide sequence: TGTGCCAGCAGTGAAGAAGGTGGCAATCAGCCCCAGCATTTT. Translation gives CASSEEGGNQPQHF.

This clonotype has ten or more counts. The DNA for the CDR3 is TGTGCCAGCAGCTTGATCGGAATAGGAGGGGTTTCCTACGAGCAGTACTTC. Its translation: CASSLIGIGGVSYEQYF. The rearrangement uses TRBV7-2 and TRBJ2-7; D is possibly TRBD2 (6 bases). This CDR3 spans 17 amino acids. Trimming removed 3 bases at V and 1 base at J, with 19 bases between. CDR1 is SGHTA and CDR2 is FQGNSA in the germline V gene.

The V and J genes are TRBV21-1 and TRBJ2-3. TRBV21-1 is annotated as a pseudogene. This CDR3 has 16 residues. CDR3 sequence: CASSKGAADVRDTQYF. As DNA, the CDR3 is TGTGCCAGCAGCAAAGGGGCAGCTGACGTTAGAGATACGCAGTATTTT.

This clonotype occurred many times. V gene TRBV29-1 combines with J gene TRBJ1-2; TRBD1 agrees at 7 bases. Germline V gene data show CDR1 as SQVTM and CDR2 as ANQGSEA. The length of the CDR3 is 12 residues. The J segment lost 4 bases and the V segment lost 6 bases, leaving 5 bases of the junction unmatched. The CDR3 DNA sequence: TGCAGCGTCTTACAGGGGTCCTATGGCTACACCTTC. This sequence encodes CSVLQGSYGYTF.

The gene calls are TRBV6-1 and TRBJ2-3; 12 nucleotides agree with TRBD1. V shed 8 bases and J 4 bases; nucleotides not matched to a gene: 13. From germline, CDR1 is MNHNS and CDR2 SASEGT. The CDR3 sequence is 17 residues long. The CDR3 DNA reads TGTGCCAGCCTTTGGGGACAGGGGGCGAGGCCGGCAGATACGCAGTATTTT. This encodes CASLWGQGARPADTQYF.

The table lists this clonotype with a few counts. The V gene is TRBV6-5, the J gene TRBJ1-2; possibly TRBD1 for D (6 bases). The germline V gene encodes CDR1 MNHEY and CDR2 SVGAGI. V dropped 2 bases and J dropped 7 bases, with 17 bases sitting between them. This CDR3 region has 15 residues. CDR3 coding DNA: TGTGCCAGCAGTTACGGGACCTCGGGGGCGCGTGGCTACACCTTC. It is translated as CASSYGTSGARGYTF.

The rearrangement joins TRBV20-1 to TRBJ1-1, with 8 bases that match TRBD1. In germline, CDR1 is DFQATT, CDR2 SNEGSKA (reference sequence). Trimming took 5 bases from V and 1 from J; bases not matched to a gene: 9. The CDR3 covers 15 residues. DNA for the CDR3: TGCAGTGCTCCCGGAAAGGGACAGGCGAACACTGAAGCTTTCTTT. Protein product: CSAPGKGQANTEAFF.

The chain carries TRBV20-1 and TRBJ1-4; 8 nucleotides align to TRBD1. V was pared by 0 bases and J by 7 bases, with 7 bases of the junction left unmatched. The germline V gene encodes CDR1 DFQATT and CDR2 SNEGSKA (reference sequence). The CDR3 sequence is 15 residues long. The CDR3 sequence is CSAREKQGVVEKLFF. The CDR3 DNA is TGCAGTGCTAGAGAGAAACAGGGGGTTGTTGAAAAACTGTTTTTT.

This clonotype was recorded many times. This chain uses TRBV5-1 with TRBJ2-1, with a weak D call TRBD1 (6 bases). This CDR3 has 15 amino acids. Germline V lookup: CDR1 SGHRS, CDR2 YFSETQ. Trimming stripped 3 bases from V and 8 bases from J, with 18 bases between. DNA of the CDR3: TGCGCCAGCAGCTCGCTGCCGGGACACCAACATGAGCAGTTCTTC. It encodes CASSSLPGHQHEQFF.